The sequence of this TCR beta chain was determined in a study of T cell responses to AZD1222 COVID-19 vaccine. Points from the study as a whole: Spike-spanning, vaccine-associated CD4 TCRs were dominant at 160-218 and 743-854. Only after the peak T cell response were repertoires sampled. Only five or six individuals given AZD1222 were seropositive at baseline.

This CDR3 spans 14 amino acids. Germline CDR1 reads LNHDA; CDR2 reads SQIVND (reference sequence). The ends were cut back, 7 bases at V and 4 bases at J, with 13 bases in the middle. Concerning this clone itself: Its antigen is unidentified.

Measured with immunoSEQ multiplex PCR; TCRdb has only the in-frame clones, and not every one. The top ten clones hold roughly 0.51% of a sample with 250,000 to 300,000 clones, around 93% of them seen once. Investigators merged groups given second doses at roughly 4 or roughly 12 weeks. The clonotype comes from an adult who received the AZD1222 COVID-19 vaccine. This chain joins TRBV19 and TRBJ2-2; D remains unclear. This material consisted of peripheral blood, taken 28 days after the second AZD1222 dose. CDR3 region: CASNLALGTGELFF. The CDR3 region has the DNA TGTGCCAGTAACTTGGCCCTGGGCACCGGGGAGCTGTTTTTT. The entire variable domain, with the rest obtained from reference TRBV19 and TRBJ2-2, is as follows: DGGITQSPKYLFRKEGQNVTLSCEQNLNHDAMYWYRQDPGQGLRLIYYSQIVNDFQKGDIAEGYSVSREKKESFPLTVTSAQKNPTAFYLCASNLALGTGELFFGEGSRLTVL.